This T cell receptor (beta chain) was recovered during a study of technical replicates of blood from a few donors. The repertoire was sequenced with immunoSEQ multiplex PCR; TCRdb's copy has only in-frame clones and lacks some. The table has 9,500 to 15,000 clones, approximately 95% seen once. Trimming took off 5 bases at V and 4 bases at J, with 12 bases between the two ends. The V gene's germline CDR1 is ENHRY and CDR2 SYGVKD. The length of the CDR3 is 15 residues. The clonotype was recovered from a human donor in good health. The V gene is TRBV10-3, the J gene TRBJ2-6; D ambiguous. Sequencing was done on a sample of PBMCs. The CDR3: CAISLEDSGANVLTF. The CDR3 DNA is TGTGCCATCAGTCTCGAAGACTCGGGGGCCAACGTCCTGACTTTC.